This TCR beta chain appears in the sequencing data of a study of blood T cells in healthy people across ages. Then a second PCR, running roughly 7 to 11 cycles, was carried out with a sample-barcoded 5' primer and a J-beta primer mix. TCRdb re-derived calls from the 5' RACE reads in MiXCR, one entry per CDR3 protein. The data show 450,000 to 700,000 distinct CDR3 sequences, 25% to 30% seen once. CDR1 is LGHDT, CDR2 YNNKEL, per germline (reference sequence). V dropped 0 bases and J dropped 4 bases, with 15 bases sitting between them. The CDR3 loop spans 17 amino acids. This clonotype was sampled from a woman between 65 and 79 years old in good health. Source material: blood. The V call is TRBV3-1, the J call TRBJ1-4; D ambiguous. The CDR3 DNA is TGTGCCAGCAGCCAAGAGGTCGTGCGATACGGTAATGAAAAACTGTTTTTT. Translating it yields CASSQEVVRYGNEKLFF. Full variable domain (missing parts from reference TRBV3-1 and TRBJ1-4): DTAVSQTPKYLVTQMGNDKSIKCEQNLGHDTMYWYKQDSKKFLKIMFSYNNKELIINETVPNRFSPKSPDKAHLNLHINSLELGDSAVYFCASSQEVVRYGNEKLFFGSGTQLSVL.